This entry lists 28 T cell receptor beta chains sequenced from one sample in a study of blood T cell repertoires in COVID-19 (dated by TCRdb to about 2020). The library relied on the immunoSEQ multiplex PCR assay. The table was pulled from immuneACCESS by TCRdb, which kept in-frame rearrangements only. Such tables lose some clones; where checked, under half of the loss comes from unresolved V genes, and the rest has no known cause. Recorded for this sample are roughly 130,000 clones; more than 80% of them occurred a single time. The ten largest clones add up to more than 9% of the sample. Input material: peripheral blood. The receptors originated from a woman aged 60-75 years with acute or convalescent COVID-19.

J is TRBJ2-1 and V is TRBV27, with 7 bases matching TRBD2. The J segment lost 2 bases and the V segment lost 2 bases, leaving 9 bases of the junction unmatched. CDR3 length: 17 amino acids. The germline CDR1 and CDR2 sequences are MNHEY and SMNVEV (reference sequence). The DNA for the CDR3 is TGTGCCAGCAGTTTAGGGGAGGGCGGGGCGACCTACAATGAGCAGTTCTTC. Translated, it gives CASSLGEGGATYNEQFF.

In DNA form, the CDR3 reads TGCGCCAGCAGCTTGGCGGGGGAGAATTCACCCCTCCACTTT. Residues: CASSLAGENSPLHF. The chain joins TRBV5-1 to TRBJ1-6, with TRBD1 as a possible D gene (5 bases). CDR3 size: 14 residues. V was trimmed by 0 bases and J by 7 bases, leaving 8 bases between them. The germline CDR1 and CDR2 sequences are SGHRS and YFSETQ.

This chain links TRBV9 with TRBJ2-5; TRBD2 matches 7 bases. This CDR3 contains 14 residues. V shed 0 bases, J shed 3 bases, and the junction held 2 bases outside the gene matches. From germline, CDR1 is SGDLS and CDR2 YYNGEE. The DNA for the CDR3 is TGTGCCAGCAGCGTAGCTAGCGGTGAAGAGACCCAGTACTTC. It encodes CASSVASGEETQYF.

V is TRBV5-1 and J is TRBJ1-1; the D gene is possibly TRBD1 (6 bases). Per germline, CDR1 SGHRS and CDR2 YFSETQ. This CDR3 comprises 16 residues. Deletions cut 1 base from V and 1 base from J, with 14 bases between. Here the CDR3 reads CASSLYRTAANTEAFF. The CDR3 DNA reads as TGCGCCAGCAGCTTGTATAGGACAGCGGCGAACACTGAAGCTTTCTTT.

The chain combines TRBV9 with TRBJ1-2, with TRBD1 matching 9 bases. The germline gives CDR1 SGDLS, CDR2 YYNGEE. J gave up 2 bases and V 3 bases, and 5 bases lay outside the gene matches. The CDR3 is 15 amino acids. The CDR3 DNA reads as TGTGCCAGCAGCGCCCGGGACAGGGCCAACTATGGCTACACCTTC. It yields the protein CASSARDRANYGYTF. The entire variable domain, with the rest obtained from reference TRBV9 and TRBJ1-2, is as follows: DSGVTQTPKHLITATGQRVTLRCSPRSGDLSVYWYQQSLDQGLQFLIQYYNGEERAKGNILERFSAQQFPDLHSELNLSSLELGDSALYFCASSARDRANYGYTFGSGTRLTVV.

The chain has TRBV30 and TRBJ1-2; no definite D call. Germline V gene sequence: CDR1 GTSNPN, CDR2 SVGIG (reference sequence). The length of the CDR3 is 13 residues. V was shortened by 3 bases and J by 14 bases, with 22 bases between the two germline ends. The CDR3 region is CAWSVTINGGKTF. In DNA form, the CDR3 reads TGTGCCTGGAGCGTTACTATTAACGGCGGTAAGACCTTC. The full variable domain, completed using reference TRBV30 and TRBJ1-2, is SQTIHQWPATLVQPVGSPLSLECTVEGTSNPNLYWYRQAAGRGLQLLFYSVGIGQISSEVPQNLSASRPQDRQFILSSKKLLLSDSGFYLCAWSVTINGGKTFGSGTRLTVV.

This clone was picked up one time. This chain joins TRBV7-3 and TRBJ2-6; 10 bases match TRBD1. V trimming: 3 bases; J trimming: 6 bases; junction bases outside the gene matches: 11. The germline CDR1 and CDR2 sequences are SGHTA and FQGTGA. CDR3 length equals 18 residues. CDR3 protein: CASSFATGGFLTANVLTF. The CDR3 DNA is TGTGCCAGCAGCTTTGCGACAGGGGGCTTCCTGACGGCCAACGTCCTGACTTTC.

The chain carries TRBV5-1 and TRBJ1-1; the match to TRBD1 covers 9 bases. There are 13 residues in the CDR3. Germline V gene lookup returns CDR1 SGHRS and CDR2 YFSETQ. The junction had 5 bases not matched to a gene; V was cut back by 4 bases and J by 7 bases. The CDR3 DNA sequence: TGCGCCAGCAGCCTACAGGGGGCAGGTGAAGCTTTCTTT. Translated, it gives CASSLQGAGEAFF.

The chain combines TRBV5-1 with TRBJ1-6; D perhaps matches TRBD1 (6 bases). The CDR3 length is 16 residues. Germline CDR1 reads SGHRS; CDR2 reads YFSETQ. The ends were cut back, 4 bases at V and 6 bases at J, with 17 bases in the middle. The CDR3 region is CASSAKLGQTNSPLHF. The CDR3 bases are TGCGCCAGCAGCGCTAAGCTTGGACAGACTAATTCACCCCTCCACTTT.

The chain employs TRBV9 and TRBJ2-3; 11 positions match TRBD2. V shed 4 bases and J 8 bases; nucleotides not matched to a gene: 6. Per germline, CDR1 SGDLS and CDR2 YYNGEE. The CDR3 is 14 residues long. Here the CDR3 reads CASSSALAGGTQYF. CDR3 sequence (DNA): TGTGCCAGCAGCTCGGCGCTAGCGGGGGGTACGCAGTATTTT.

This chain uses TRBV6-6 with TRBJ1-1, with a possible D match to TRBD1 (6 bases). Germline V gene sequence: CDR1 MNHNY, CDR2 SVGAGI (reference sequence). Trimming took 10 bases from V and 2 from J, leaving 17 bases between them. The CDR3 contains 14 residues. The CDR3 reads CATRGAPENTEAFF. The CDR3 DNA sequence: TGTGCCACCCGGGGGGCTCCGGAAAACACTGAAGCTTTCTTT.

This clone occurred once. The chain recombines TRBV19 with TRBJ2-1, with 9 bases aligning to TRBD2. The CDR3 has 20 amino acids. J was trimmed by 7 bases and V by 1 base; bases with no gene match: 20. Germline values: CDR1 LNHDA, CDR2 SQIVND (reference sequence). This chain's CDR3 is CASSIVLWRASGETKNEQFF. Written as DNA, the CDR3 is TGTGCCAGTAGTATAGTATTATGGAGGGCTAGCGGGGAGACGAAAAATGAGCAGTTCTTC.

The chain links TRBV19 to TRBJ1-1; TRBD1 matches at 11 bases. Germline loops: CDR1 LNHDA, CDR2 SQIVND (reference sequence). With V trimmed by 3 bases and J by 4 bases, 7 bases remained unmatched. The CDR3 is made up of 16 amino acids. The CDR3 DNA reads TGTGCCAGTAGTATTCCTCTGGGACAGGGGGGCACTGAAGCTTTCTTT. This encodes CASSIPLGQGGTEAFF.

This clone was observed once. V usage is TRBV19 and J usage is TRBJ1-1, with D perhaps matching TRBD1 (5 bases). The CDR3 consists of 14 residues. Trimming cost V 6 bases and J 1 base, with 12 bases left between them. Germline assignment: CDR1 LNHDA and CDR2 SQIVND (reference sequence). The CDR3 nucleotides are TGTGCCAGTAGGACGCAGGGTGCGAACACTGAAGCTTTCTTT. This translates into CASRTQGANTEAFF.

This chain links TRBV6-5 with TRBJ1-2, with 9 bases that match TRBD1. Per germline, CDR1 MNHEY and CDR2 SVGAGI. CDR3 size: 14 residues. J lost 2 bases, V lost 11 bases, and 9 bases had no gene match. The CDR3: CACYTGQGNYGYTF. The CDR3 bases are TGTGCCTGCTATACGGGACAGGGAAACTATGGCTACACCTTC.

The count of this clone is one. The V call is TRBV18, the J call TRBJ1-6, with 10 bases identical to TRBD1. Germline V gene data show CDR1 as KGHSH and CDR2 as LQKENI. V gave up 3 bases and J gave up 7 bases; unmatched junction bases: 3. The CDR3 has 15 amino acids. The CDR3 region has the DNA TGTGCCAGCTCACCGGGACAGGGGAGGAATTCACCCCTCCACTTT. It yields the protein CASSPGQGRNSPLHF. Using reference TRBV18 and TRBJ1-6 for the parts outside the CDR3, the full variable domain is NAGVMQNPRHLVRRRGQEARLRCSPMKGHSHVYWYRQLPEEGLKFMVYLQKENIIDESGMPKERFSAEFPKEGPSILRIQQVVRGDSAAYFCASSPGQGRNSPLHFGNGTRLTVT.

In its sample, this clone was seen a few times. Written as DNA, the CDR3 is TGTGCCAGCAGTTTTGGAAAGGGGGAAGCTTTCTTT. It is translated as CASSFGKGEAFF. The chain is built from TRBV12-3 or TRBV12-4 and TRBJ1-1; a possible D gene is TRBD1 (5 bases). This CDR3 region has 12 residues. The germline V and J ends were trimmed by 3 bases and 8 bases, with 10 bases remaining between them.

This clone was counted once. V usage is TRBV2 and J usage is TRBJ1-5; TRBD1 is a possible D gene (5 bases). Looked up from germline, CDR1 is SNHLY and CDR2 is FYNNEI. Trimming shortened V by 5 bases and J by 2 bases, and 10 bases separated the two germline ends. This CDR3 is 14 amino acids long. The CDR3, as DNA: TGTGCCAGCAGTCCCCAGGGTGGCAATCAGCCCCAGCATTTT. Translated, it gives CASSPQGGNQPQHF. Supplemented by reference TRBV2 and TRBJ1-5, the full variable domain reads EPEVTQTPSHQVTQMGQEVILRCVPISNHLYFYWYRQILGQKVEFLVSFYNNEISEKSEIFDDQFSVERPDGSNFTLKIRSTKLEDSAMYFCASSPQGGNQPQHFGDGTRLSIL.

The chain uses TRBV7-9 and TRBJ1-6, with D unresolved. Per the germline V gene, CDR1 is SEHNR and CDR2 is FQNEAQ (reference sequence). CDR3 length equals 15 residues. The V gene lost 4 bases and the J gene lost 7 bases, with 14 bases spanning the gap. This CDR3 reads CASSSPPGNNSPLHF. The CDR3 region has the DNA TGTGCCAGCAGCTCGCCTCCAGGAAACAATTCACCCCTCCACTTT.

This clone has more than one count but fewer than ten. The gene calls are TRBV3-1 (or the pseudogene TRBV3-2) and TRBJ1-2; 10 bases are shared with TRBD1. Trimming removed 5 bases from V and 8 bases from J; junction bases left unmatched: 11. Germline values: CDR1 LGHDT, CDR2 YNNKEL (reference sequence). This CDR3 spans 15 amino acids. The CDR3 sequence: CASSVRGGQGGGYTF. CDR3 nucleotide sequence: TGTGCCAGCAGCGTCCGGGGTGGACAGGGGGGCGGCTACACCTTC.

This sequence joins TRBV20-1 and TRBJ1-5, with D maybe TRBD1 (5 bases). There are 11 residues in the CDR3. From germline, CDR1 is DFQATT and CDR2 SNEGSKA (reference sequence). Trimming removed 0 bases from V and 13 bases from J, with 10 bases in between. Written as DNA, the CDR3 is TGCAGTGCTAGAGATATGCGACAGCAGCATTTT. Its translation is CSARDMRQQHF.

J is TRBJ2-2 and V is TRBV24-1; TRBD1 matches at 9 bases. Trimming removed 2 bases from V and 6 bases from J; junction bases left unmatched: 6. This CDR3 is built from 16 residues. Germline CDR1 and CDR2: KGHDR and SFDVKD. This CDR3 reads CATSDSRTGVAGELFF. The CDR3 DNA is TGTGCCACCAGTGATTCCCGGACAGGGGTGGCCGGGGAGCTGTTTTTT.

This chain links TRBV13 with TRBJ2-3, with D perhaps TRBD1 (5 bases). The germline gives CDR1 PRHDT, CDR2 FYEKMQ (reference sequence). Trimming took 0 bases from V and 8 from J, leaving 15 bases between them. The CDR3 extends over 15 amino acids. The CDR3 loop reads CASSLGNNVRGTQYF. CDR3 in DNA: TGTGCCAGCAGCTTAGGGAACAATGTTAGGGGTACGCAGTATTTT.

The chain couples TRBV10-1 to TRBJ1-1; D remains unclear. Germline loops: CDR1 WNHNN, CDR2 SYGVQD (reference sequence). The length of the CDR3 is 16 residues. Trimming shortened V by 0 bases and J by 2 bases, and 13 bases separated the two germline ends. The CDR3 DNA reads TGCGCCAGCAGTGAGTCGTTTAGAGTGGGCAACACTGAAGCTTTCTTT. It is translated as CASSESFRVGNTEAFF.

V usage is TRBV6-6 and J usage is TRBJ2-5, with TRBD2 identical over 9 bases. This CDR3 comprises 18 residues. Trimming removed 5 bases from V and 4 bases from J; junction bases left unmatched: 17. CDR1 is MNHNY and CDR2 is SVGAGI in the germline V gene (reference sequence). This CDR3 is CASSPRGLASSWGETQYF. For the CDR3, the DNA is TGTGCCAGCAGTCCCCGAGGACTAGCGAGTTCGTGGGGAGAGACCCAGTACTTC.

This rearrangement joins TRBV19 to TRBJ2-7; tentative D call: TRBD2 (6 bases). CDR1 and CDR2 (germline): LNHDA, SQIVND (reference sequence). Between the trimmed V and J ends, which lost 3 bases and 5 bases, there was a span of 14 bases. The CDR3 contains 14 residues. CDR3 coding DNA: TGTGCCAGTAGTATTACCGCTGGGGGGAACGAGCAGTACGTC. This gives the protein CASSITAGGNEQYV.

The chain joins TRBV12-5 to TRBJ1-4; 7 bases align to TRBD1. Trimming cost V 1 base and J 4 bases; bases outside gene matches: 9. The CDR3 extends over 17 amino acids. The germline V gene has CDR1 LGHNT and CDR2 FRNRAP. The CDR3 DNA sequence: TGTGCTAGTGGTTTGGGTATCGGGACAGATGGTAATGAAAAACTGTTTTTT. Translating gives CASGLGIGTDGNEKLFF. Full variable domain (remainder filled in from reference TRBV12-5 and TRBJ1-4): DARVTQTPRHKVTEMGQEVTMRCQPILGHNTVFWYRQTMMQGLELLAYFRNRAPLDDSGMPKDRFSAEMPDATLATLKIQPSEPRDSAVYFCASGLGIGTDGNEKLFFGSGTQLSVL.

This rearrangement joins TRBV15 to TRBJ1-2; perhaps TRBD1 as D (5 bases). This CDR3 has 17 residues. CDR1 LNHNV and CDR2 YYDKDF come from the germline V gene (reference sequence). V was trimmed by 0 bases and J by 0 bases, leaving 14 bases between them. CDR3 DNA: TGTGCCACCAGCAGAGATACAGGCGACATTTCTAACTATGGCTACACCTTC. Its protein product is CATSRDTGDISNYGYTF.